These T cell receptor beta chains were read from a single sample in a study of blood T cell repertoires in COVID-19. The repertoire was sequenced with immunoSEQ multiplex PCR; TCRdb's copy has only in-frame clones and lacks some. Of 250,000 or so clones detected, approximately 90% appear once; the ten largest clones hold around 2.8%. Sequences were obtained from PBMCs or T cells enriched from blood (not recorded which). The receptor set was obtained from a man aged 40-55 years who had been exposed to COVID-19. Each CDR3 is given with its conserved first and last residue. The D gene is left open where the match is weak. Only some rows state a clone size, as once, few, many or a class for expanded clones.

clone_size j_call d_call v_call cdr3_aa cdr3_nt
. TRBJ1-2 . TRBV5-4 CASSLRQEFSYGYTF TGTGCCAGCAGCCTAAGACAGGAATTCTCGTATGGCTACACCTTC
. TRBJ2-1 . TRBV27 CASNGIYNEQFF TGTGCCAGTAACGGGATATACAATGAGCAGTTCTTC
. TRBJ1-5 . TRBV28 CASSPQRGWGQPQHF TGTGCCAGCAGTCCGCAGAGGGGGTGGGGGCAGCCCCAGCATTTT
once TRBJ2-2 TRBD2 TRBV28 CASSFRSAGGTGELFF TGTGCCAGCAGTTTTCGGAGCGCGGGAGGGACCGGGGAGCTGTTTTTT
. TRBJ1-1 . TRBV28 CASSSRSNTEAFF TGTGCCAGCAGTTCGAGATCGAACACTGAAGCTTTCTTT
. TRBJ2-2 TRBD1 TRBV30 CAWRGQGVQAGELFF TGTGCCTGGAGAGGGCAGGGGGTTCAAGCCGGGGAGCTGTTTTTT
. TRBJ1-4 . TRBV27 CASSPEVQGSNEKLFF TGTGCCAGCAGTCCTGAAGTTCAGGGTTCTAATGAAAAACTGTTTTTT
. TRBJ1-6 TRBD1 TRBV27 CASSSAGQGFSPLHF TGTGCCAGCAGTTCCGCGGGACAGGGGTTTTCACCCCTCCACTTT
. TRBJ1-6 TRBD1 TRBV5-6 CASSKGQARGSPLHF TGTGCCAGCAGCAAGGGACAGGCTCGCGGTTCACCCCTCCACTTT
. TRBJ2-3 . TRBV29-1 CSVARSLRTDTQYF TGCAGCGTTGCCCGGTCCCTCCGCACAGATACGCAGTATTTT
. TRBJ2-1 . TRBV9 CASSVGSARMGEQFF TGTGCCAGCAGCGTAGGAAGCGCCCGAATGGGTGAGCAGTTCTTC
. TRBJ2-7 TRBD1 TRBV28 CASSPSDRGWYEQYF TGTGCCAGCAGTCCCTCGGACAGGGGTTGGTACGAGCAGTACTTC
. TRBJ1-4 . TRBV10-3 CAISDGTFNEKLFF TGTGCCATCAGTGACGGGACTTTTAATGAAAAACTGTTTTTT
. TRBJ1-4 TRBD1 TRBV9 CASSVGGTGKEKLFF TGTGCCAGCAGCGTAGGAGGGACAGGGAAGGAAAAACTGTTTTTT
. TRBJ1-5 . TRBV19 CASSSRFAGPQHF TGTGCCAGTAGCTCCAGGTTTGCAGGGCCCCAGCATTTT
. TRBJ1-2 TRBD1 TRBV7-9 CASSLPRDRGRRNYGYTF TGTGCCAGCAGCTTACCACGGGACAGGGGGCGACGTAACTATGGCTACACCTTC
. TRBJ1-2 TRBD1 TRBV6-4 CASSSDRPNYGYTF TGTGCCAGCAGTTCGGACAGGCCTAACTATGGCTACACCTTC
. TRBJ1-5 . TRBV7-2 CASSLERELPQHF TGTGCCAGCAGCTTAGAAAGGGAGTTGCCCCAGCATTTT
. TRBJ1-3 . TRBV10-3 CAISEGQKSSGNTIYF TGTGCCATCAGTGAGGGGCAGAAGAGCTCTGGAAACACCATATATTTT
. TRBJ2-1 TRBD2 TRBV27 CASSSSGRAVDEQFF TGTGCCAGCAGCTCAAGCGGGAGGGCCGTTGATGAGCAGTTCTTC
. TRBJ2-7 . TRBV9 CASSVASGYLYEQYF TGTGCCAGCAGCGTTGCCAGCGGGTATTTGTACGAGCAGTACTTC
. TRBJ2-3 TRBD2 TRBV4-3 CASSQGPGGAGVSDTQYF TGCGCCAGCAGCCAAGGACCTGGGGGAGCGGGAGTCTCAGATACGCAGTATTTT
. TRBJ2-2 TRBD1 TRBV9 CASSVAGGQSNTGELFF TGTGCCAGCAGCGTAGCTGGGGGACAGTCGAACACCGGGGAGCTGTTTTTT
. TRBJ1-1 TRBD1 TRBV5-4 CASSLTGNYEAFF TGTGCCAGCAGCCTGACAGGGAATTATGAAGCTTTCTTT
few TRBJ2-7 . TRBV7-3 CASSPQSGYEQYF TGTGCCAGCAGTCCCCAGTCGGGCTACGAGCAGTACTTC
. TRBJ2-2 TRBD2 TRBV5-1 CASRLAGDTGELFF TGCGCCAGCAGACTAGCGGGAGACACCGGGGAGCTGTTTTTT
. TRBJ1-3 TRBD1 TRBV25-1 CASSPGGSGNTIYF TGTGCCAGCAGTCCAGGGGGCTCTGGAAACACCATATATTTT
. TRBJ2-1 . TRBV9 CASSVGSGQSSYNEQFF TGTGCCAGCAGCGTAGGGAGCGGACAGAGCTCCTACAATGAGCAGTTCTTC
. TRBJ1-2 TRBD1 TRBV3-1/TRBV3-2 CASSRQGTQGYTF TGTGCCAGCAGCAGACAGGGGACTCAGGGCTACACCTTC